This is a list of T cell receptor beta chains from one sample in a study of cytomegalovirus exposure and HLA in healthy donors. Some clones are missing from TCRdb's copy, which holds only in-frame ones; the method was immunoSEQ multiplex PCR. The data show roughly 140,000 clones, about 75% seen once. Specimen: PBMCs. The receptors derive from a male donor in good health and CMV-seronegative. The CDR3 runs from the conserved cysteine through the conserved F or W.

>TRBV7-2|TRBJ2-5
CASSPGWGGVETQYF
>TRBV9|TRBJ2-7
CASSPRGAGVEEQYF
>TRBV7-9|TRBJ1-1
CSSSFDGDTEAFF
>TRBV7-9|TRBJ1-1
CASSHGQPAFTEAFF
>TRBV4-2|TRBJ2-3
CASSQGREVTDTQYF
>TRBV5-1|TRBJ2-2
CASSLRQANTGELFF
>TRBV7-9|TRBJ2-3
CASSYLLAADTQYF
>TRBV7-2|TRBJ2-1
CASSTGHTYNEQFF
>TRBV5-4|TRBJ2-6
CASRGAGIGSGANVLTF
>TRBV7-2|TRBJ2-3
CASSSRTSGTRTDTQYF
>TRBV10-3|TRBJ1-5
CAISESLSGTGVQPQHF
>TRBV5-1|TRBJ2-7
CASSQGTSARYEQYF
>TRBV19|TRBJ2-2
CASSIRRRDRGRNSNTGELFF
>TRBV4-3|TRBJ2-3
CASSHVSGDTDTQYF
>TRBV5-1|TRBJ1-1
CASSYLQGIGNTEAFF
>TRBV14|TRBJ2-7
CASSQGLAREQYF
>TRBV30|TRBJ1-5
CAWSLGGAGNQPQHF
>TRBV9|TRBJ2-1
CASSVGSGGYNEQFF
>TRBV7-8|TRBJ1-1
CASNHRDRGTEAFF
>TRBV7-8|TRBJ2-3
CASSLGRGLPTDTQYF
>TRBV27|TRBJ2-1
CASSINRGTYNEQFF
>TRBV9|TRBJ2-1
CASSVAGNNEQFF
>TRBV2|TRBJ2-2
CASKQGTANTGELFF
>TRBV7-9|TRBJ1-1
CSSSLGETEAFF
>TRBV5-4|TRBJ2-1
CASSSTSGTYNEQFF